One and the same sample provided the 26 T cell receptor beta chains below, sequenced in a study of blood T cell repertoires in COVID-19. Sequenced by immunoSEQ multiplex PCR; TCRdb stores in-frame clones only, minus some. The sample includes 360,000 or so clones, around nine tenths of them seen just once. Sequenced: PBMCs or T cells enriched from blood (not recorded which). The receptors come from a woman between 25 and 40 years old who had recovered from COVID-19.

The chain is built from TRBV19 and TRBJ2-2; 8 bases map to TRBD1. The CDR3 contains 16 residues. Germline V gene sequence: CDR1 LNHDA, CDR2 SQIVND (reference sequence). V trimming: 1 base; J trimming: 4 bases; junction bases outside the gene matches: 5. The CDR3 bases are TGTGCCAGTAGTATAGGACAGGGGTTTGGCACCGGGGAGCTGTTTTTT. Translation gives CASSIGQGFGTGELFF.

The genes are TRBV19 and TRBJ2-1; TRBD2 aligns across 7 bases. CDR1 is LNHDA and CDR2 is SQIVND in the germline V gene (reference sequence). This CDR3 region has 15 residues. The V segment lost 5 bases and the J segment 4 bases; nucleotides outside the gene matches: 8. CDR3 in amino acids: CASSDRGAGYNEQFF. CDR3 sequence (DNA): TGTGCCAGTAGTGACCGTGGAGCGGGGTACAATGAGCAGTTCTTC.

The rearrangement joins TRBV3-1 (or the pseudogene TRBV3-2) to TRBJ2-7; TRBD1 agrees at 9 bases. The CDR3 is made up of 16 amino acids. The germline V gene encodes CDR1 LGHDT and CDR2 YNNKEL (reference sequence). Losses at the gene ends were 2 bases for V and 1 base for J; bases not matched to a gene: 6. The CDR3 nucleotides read TGTGCCAGCAGCCAATCCCGGGACAGGGCATCCTACGAGCAGTACTTC. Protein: CASSQSRDRASYEQYF.

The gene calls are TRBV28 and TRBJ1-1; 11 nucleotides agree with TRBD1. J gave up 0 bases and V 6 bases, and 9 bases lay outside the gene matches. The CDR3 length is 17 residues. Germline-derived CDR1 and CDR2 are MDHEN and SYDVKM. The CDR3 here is CASRSPGTGGMNTEAFF. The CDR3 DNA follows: TGTGCCAGCAGGTCCCCCGGGACAGGGGGGATGAACACTGAAGCTTTCTTT.

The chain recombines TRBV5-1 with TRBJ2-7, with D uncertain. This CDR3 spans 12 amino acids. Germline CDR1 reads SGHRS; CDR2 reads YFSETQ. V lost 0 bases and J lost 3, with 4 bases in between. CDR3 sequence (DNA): TGCGCCAGCAGCTTGGACTTCTACGAGCAGTACTTC. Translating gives CASSLDFYEQYF.

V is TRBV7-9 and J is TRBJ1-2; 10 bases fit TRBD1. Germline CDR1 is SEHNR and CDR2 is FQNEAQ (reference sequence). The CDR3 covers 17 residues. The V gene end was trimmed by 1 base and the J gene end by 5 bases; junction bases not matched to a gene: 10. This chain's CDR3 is CASSLGGTGVPSYGYTF. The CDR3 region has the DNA TGTGCCAGCAGCTTAGGGGGGACAGGGGTCCCATCATATGGCTACACCTTC.

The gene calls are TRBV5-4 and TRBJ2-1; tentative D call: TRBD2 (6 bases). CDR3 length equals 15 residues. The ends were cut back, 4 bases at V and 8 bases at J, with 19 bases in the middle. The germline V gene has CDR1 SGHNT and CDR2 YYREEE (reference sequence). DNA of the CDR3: TGTGCCAGCAGCCAAAAAGCGGGCCCCTGGGATGAGCAGTTCTTC. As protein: CASSQKAGPWDEQFF.

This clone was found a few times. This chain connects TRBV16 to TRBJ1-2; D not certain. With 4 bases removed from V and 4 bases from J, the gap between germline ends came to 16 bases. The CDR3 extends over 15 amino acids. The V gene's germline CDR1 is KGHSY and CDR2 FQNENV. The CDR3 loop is CASSPIYHSFYGYTF. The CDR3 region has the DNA TGTGCCAGCAGCCCAATTTATCACAGCTTCTATGGCTACACCTTC.

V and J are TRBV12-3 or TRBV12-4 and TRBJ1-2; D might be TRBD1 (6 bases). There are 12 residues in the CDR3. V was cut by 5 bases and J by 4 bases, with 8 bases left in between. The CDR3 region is CASSIQGYGYTF. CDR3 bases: TGTGCCAGCAGTATACAGGGCTATGGCTACACCTTC.

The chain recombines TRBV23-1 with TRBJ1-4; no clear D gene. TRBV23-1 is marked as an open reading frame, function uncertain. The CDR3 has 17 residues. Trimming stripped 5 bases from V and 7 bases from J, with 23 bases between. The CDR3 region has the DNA TGCGCCAGCAGTGGTCTTGGTAAGCGCGGTTGGATTGAAAAACTGTTTTTT. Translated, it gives CASSGLGKRGWIEKLFF.

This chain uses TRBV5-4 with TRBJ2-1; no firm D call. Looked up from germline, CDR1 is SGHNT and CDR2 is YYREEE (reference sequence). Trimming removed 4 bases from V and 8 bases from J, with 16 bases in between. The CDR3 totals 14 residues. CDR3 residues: CASSPRRTKDEQFF. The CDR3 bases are TGTGCCAGCAGCCCCCGCCGTACTAAGGATGAGCAGTTCTTC. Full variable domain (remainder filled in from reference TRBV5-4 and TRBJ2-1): ETGVTQSPTHLIKTRGQQVTLRCSSQSGHNTVSWYQQALGQGPQFIFQYYREEENGRGNFPPRFSGLQFPNYSSELNVNALELDDSALYLCASSPRRTKDEQFFGPGTRLTVL.

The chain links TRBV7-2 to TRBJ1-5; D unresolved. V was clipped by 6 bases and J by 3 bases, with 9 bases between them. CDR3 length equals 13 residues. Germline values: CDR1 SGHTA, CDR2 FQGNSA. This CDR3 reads CASSPGYNQPQHF. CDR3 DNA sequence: TGTGCCAGCAGTCCGGGGTACAATCAGCCCCAGCATTTT.

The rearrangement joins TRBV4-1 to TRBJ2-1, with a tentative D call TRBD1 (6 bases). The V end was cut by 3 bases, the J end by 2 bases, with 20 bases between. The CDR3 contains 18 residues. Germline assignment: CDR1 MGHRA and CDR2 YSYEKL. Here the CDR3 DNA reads TGCGCCAGCAGCCAGCTCAAAACAGGGAGAAGGCCCTACAATGAGCAGTTCTTC. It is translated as CASSQLKTGRRPYNEQFF.

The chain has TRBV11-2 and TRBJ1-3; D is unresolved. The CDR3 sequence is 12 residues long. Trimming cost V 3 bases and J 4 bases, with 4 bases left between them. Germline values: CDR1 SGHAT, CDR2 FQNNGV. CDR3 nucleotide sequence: TGTGCCAGCAGCTTTAGAGGAAACACCATATATTTT. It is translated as CASSFRGNTIYF.

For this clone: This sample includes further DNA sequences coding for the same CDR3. The chain's CDR3 is CASSPGPNQPQHF. Here the CDR3 DNA reads TGTGCCAGCTCACCGGGCCCGAATCAGCCCCAGCATTTT. This chain connects TRBV18 to TRBJ1-5; D call uncertain. Trimming removed 3 bases from V and 4 bases from J, with 7 bases in between. The CDR3 consists of 13 residues. Germline assignment: CDR1 KGHSH and CDR2 LQKENI.

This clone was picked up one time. For the CDR3, the DNA is TGCGCCAGCAGCTTGTCAGGGGCGTCTGGGGCCAACGTCCTGACTTTC. Encoded protein: CASSLSGASGANVLTF. The rearrangement uses TRBV5-1 and TRBJ2-6; D might be TRBD1 (6 bases). CDR1 SGHRS and CDR2 YFSETQ come from the germline V gene. With 1 base removed from V and 1 base from J, the gap between germline ends came to 9 bases. The CDR3 spans 16 residues.

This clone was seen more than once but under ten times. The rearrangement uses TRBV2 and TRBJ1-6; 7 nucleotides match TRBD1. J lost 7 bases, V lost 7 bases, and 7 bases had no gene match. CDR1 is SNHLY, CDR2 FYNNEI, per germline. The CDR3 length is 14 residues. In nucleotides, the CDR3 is TGTGCCAGCAAAAGACAGGGACAAAATTCACCCCTCCACTTT. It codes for CASKRQGQNSPLHF.

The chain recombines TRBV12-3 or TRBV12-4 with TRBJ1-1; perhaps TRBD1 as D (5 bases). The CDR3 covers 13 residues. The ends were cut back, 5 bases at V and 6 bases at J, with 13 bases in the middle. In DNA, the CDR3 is TGTGCCAGCAGTCTTAGCTTGACAGCTGAAGCTTTCTTT. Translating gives CASSLSLTAEAFF.

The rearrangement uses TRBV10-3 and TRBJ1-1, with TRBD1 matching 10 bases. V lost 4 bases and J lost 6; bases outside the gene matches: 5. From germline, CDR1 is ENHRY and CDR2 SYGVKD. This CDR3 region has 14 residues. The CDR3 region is CAISAGTGVSEAFF. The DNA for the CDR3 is TGTGCCATCAGTGCGGGGACAGGGGTGTCTGAAGCTTTCTTT.

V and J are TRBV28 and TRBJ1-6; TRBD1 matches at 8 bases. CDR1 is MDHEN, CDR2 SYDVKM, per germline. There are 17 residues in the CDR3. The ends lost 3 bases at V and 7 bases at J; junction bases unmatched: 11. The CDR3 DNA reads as TGTGCCAGCAGTTTGAACAGGGGGACAAGACACAATTCACCCCTCCACTTT. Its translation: CASSLNRGTRHNSPLHF.

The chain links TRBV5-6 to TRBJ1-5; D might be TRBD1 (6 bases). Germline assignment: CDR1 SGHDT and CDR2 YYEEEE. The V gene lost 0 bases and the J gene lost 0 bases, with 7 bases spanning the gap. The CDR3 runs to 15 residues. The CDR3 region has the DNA TGTGCCAGCAGCTTGGTGGGGGCTAGCAATCAGCCCCAGCATTTT. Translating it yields CASSLVGASNQPQHF.

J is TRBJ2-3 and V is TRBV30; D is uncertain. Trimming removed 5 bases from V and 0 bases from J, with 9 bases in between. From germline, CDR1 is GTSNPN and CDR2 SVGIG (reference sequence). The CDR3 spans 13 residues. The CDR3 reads CAWATYSTDTQYF. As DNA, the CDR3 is TGTGCCTGGGCTACTTACAGCACAGATACGCAGTATTTT.

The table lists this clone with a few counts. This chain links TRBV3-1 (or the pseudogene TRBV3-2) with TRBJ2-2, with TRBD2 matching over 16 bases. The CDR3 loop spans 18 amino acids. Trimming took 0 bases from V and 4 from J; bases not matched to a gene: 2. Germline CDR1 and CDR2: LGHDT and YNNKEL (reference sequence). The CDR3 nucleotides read TGTGCCAGCAGCCAAGAGGGACTAGCGGGAGGGGGCACCGGGGAGCTGTTTTTT. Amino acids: CASSQEGLAGGGTGELFF.

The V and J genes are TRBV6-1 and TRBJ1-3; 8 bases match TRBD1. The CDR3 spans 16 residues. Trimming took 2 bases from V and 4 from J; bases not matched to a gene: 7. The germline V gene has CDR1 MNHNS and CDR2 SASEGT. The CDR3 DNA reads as TGTGCCAGCAGTGAACAGGGGGCGGTGCGCGGAAACACCATATATTTT. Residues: CASSEQGAVRGNTIYF.

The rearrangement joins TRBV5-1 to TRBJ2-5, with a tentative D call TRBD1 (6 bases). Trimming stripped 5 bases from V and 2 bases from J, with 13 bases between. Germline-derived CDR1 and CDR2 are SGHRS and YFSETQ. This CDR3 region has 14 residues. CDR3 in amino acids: CASRGGRDQETQYF. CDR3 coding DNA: TGCGCCAGCAGAGGGGGACGGGATCAAGAGACCCAGTACTTC.

This CDR3 is CASSEAQTGELFF. The DNA of the CDR3 is TGTGCCAGCAGTGAAGCCCAAACCGGGGAGCTGTTTTTT. V and J are TRBV2 and TRBJ2-2, with unresolved D. Germline CDR1 reads SNHLY; CDR2 reads FYNNEI. Trimming took off 0 bases at V and 5 bases at J, with 4 bases between the two ends. The CDR3 consists of 13 residues.